These T cell receptor beta chains were read from a single sample in a study of blood T cells in healthy people across ages. TCRdb re-called the 5' RACE reads through MiXCR, storing one row per CDR3 protein. Among roughly 1,500,000 distinct CDR3 sequences listed, around 35% were seen once. Sequenced material: blood. The receptors derive from a woman aged 25 to 39 in good health. Each CDR3 is given with its conserved first and last residue. A D gene is named only where the DNA matches it firmly. Rows give clone size only sometimes, using once, few, many, or a class for an expanded clone.

V gene: TRBV20-1; J gene: TRBJ2-5; D gene: -; clone size: few; CDR3 protein: CSAGSGGAGETQYF; CDR3 DNA: TGCAGTGCCGGCTCGGGCGGGGCCGGGGAGACCCAGTACTTC
V gene: TRBV4-1; J gene: TRBJ1-1; D gene: -; clone size: -; CDR3 protein: CASSPRSPTEAFF; CDR3 DNA: TGCGCCAGCAGCCCCCGTTCCCCCACTGAAGCTTTCTTT
V gene: TRBV7-2; J gene: TRBJ2-3; D gene: -; clone size: few; CDR3 protein: CASSSNTGSTGTQYF; CDR3 DNA: TGTGCCAGCAGCTCGAATACGGGTAGCACAGGTACGCAGTATTTT
V gene: TRBV9; J gene: TRBJ2-7; D gene: -; clone size: -; CDR3 protein: CARSPGRVLYEQYF; CDR3 DNA: TGTGCCCGCAGCCCAGGCCGGGTTCTCTACGAGCAGTACTTC
V gene: TRBV13; J gene: TRBJ2-7; D gene: -; clone size: few; CDR3 protein: CASSQGGQIYEQYF; CDR3 DNA: TGTGCCAGCAGCCAGGGTGGACAGATCTACGAGCAGTACTTC
V gene: TRBV28; J gene: TRBJ2-5; D gene: TRBD2; clone size: few; CDR3 protein: CASSSTSRRAQETQYF; CDR3 DNA: TGTGCCAGCAGTTCGACTAGCAGGAGGGCTCAAGAGACCCAGTACTTC
V gene: TRBV28; J gene: TRBJ2-5; D gene: TRBD1; clone size: -; CDR3 protein: CASRLTGGLETQYF; CDR3 DNA: TGTGCCAGCAGACTTACAGGGGGCTTGGAGACCCAGTACTTC
V gene: TRBV5-1; J gene: TRBJ2-3; D gene: -; clone size: -; CDR3 protein: CASSLEGRGRDTQYF; CDR3 DNA: TGCGCCAGCAGCTTGGAGGGACGGGGGCGGGATACGCAGTATTTT
V gene: TRBV4-1; J gene: TRBJ2-1; D gene: TRBD2; clone size: -; CDR3 protein: CASSPPLGGRYNEQFF; CDR3 DNA: TGCGCCAGCAGCCCCCCTTTGGGGGGGAGGTACAATGAGCAGTTCTTC
V gene: TRBV10-3; J gene: TRBJ2-5; D gene: TRBD1; clone size: -; CDR3 protein: CTTERGQQETQYF; CDR3 DNA: TGTACCACAGAAAGGGGGCAGCAAGAGACCCAGTACTTC
V gene: TRBV5-1; J gene: TRBJ2-2; D gene: -; clone size: -; CDR3 protein: CASSGGTSYTGELFF; CDR3 DNA: TGCGCCAGCAGCGGAGGGACTTCATACACCGGGGAGCTGTTTTTT
V gene: TRBV10-3; J gene: TRBJ2-2; D gene: -; clone size: once; CDR3 protein: CAITWGRTGELFF; CDR3 DNA: TGTGCCATCACCTGGGGGCGGACCGGGGAGCTGTTTTTT
V gene: TRBV5-1; J gene: TRBJ2-2; D gene: TRBD1; clone size: -; CDR3 protein: CASILTDRGDTGELFF; CDR3 DNA: TGCGCCAGCATTCTGACGGACAGGGGGGACACCGGGGAGCTGTTTTTT
V gene: TRBV5-6; J gene: TRBJ2-7; D gene: -; clone size: few; CDR3 protein: CASSLDQSSYEQYF; CDR3 DNA: TGTGCCAGCAGCTTGGACCAGAGCTCCTACGAGCAGTACTTC
V gene: TRBV5-1; J gene: TRBJ2-7; D gene: TRBD1; clone size: -; CDR3 protein: CASSLYPSGQGANEQYF; CDR3 DNA: TGCGCCAGCAGCTTGTATCCCAGCGGACAGGGGGCCAACGAGCAGTACTTC
V gene: TRBV7-2; J gene: TRBJ2-5; D gene: -; clone size: many; CDR3 protein: CASSLGLGETQYF; CDR3 DNA: TGTGCCAGCAGCTTAGGGTTGGGGGAGACCCAGTACTTC
V gene: TRBV7-9; J gene: TRBJ2-1; D gene: -; clone size: -; CDR3 protein: CASSLHFGTQYNEQFF; CDR3 DNA: TGTGCCAGCAGCTTACATTTCGGGACCCAATACAATGAGCAGTTCTTC
V gene: TRBV7-2; J gene: TRBJ2-1; D gene: TRBD2; clone size: -; CDR3 protein: CASSLVSTSAWNGQFF; CDR3 DNA: TGTGCCAGCAGCTTAGTGTCGACTAGCGCCTGGAATGGGCAGTTCTTC
V gene: TRBV12-3/TRBV12-4; J gene: TRBJ2-1; D gene: -; clone size: -; CDR3 protein: CASSSADSSYNEQFF; CDR3 DNA: TGTGCCAGCAGTTCAGCGGATAGCTCCTACAATGAGCAGTTCTTC
V gene: TRBV5-1; J gene: TRBJ2-5; D gene: -; clone size: few; CDR3 protein: CASSPGEGGAMKTQYF; CDR3 DNA: TGCGCCAGCAGCCCCGGGGAGGGGGGTGCGATGAAGACCCAGTACTTC
V gene: TRBV7-9; J gene: TRBJ1-2; D gene: -; clone size: -; CDR3 protein: CASSSDRMSGYTF; CDR3 DNA: TGTGCCAGCAGCTCCGATCGAATGAGTGGCTACACCTTC
V gene: TRBV3-1; J gene: TRBJ2-1; D gene: TRBD2; clone size: few; CDR3 protein: CASSHGTSGKDNEQFF; CDR3 DNA: TGTGCCAGCAGCCACGGGACTAGCGGGAAGGACAATGAGCAGTTCTTC
V gene: TRBV7-9; J gene: TRBJ2-7; D gene: -; clone size: -; CDR3 protein: CASSLDMGFAYF; CDR3 DNA: TGTGCCAGCAGCTTAGACATGGGCTTCGCCTACTTC
V gene: TRBV3-1; J gene: TRBJ2-7; D gene: -; clone size: -; CDR3 protein: CASSQDWVRGSYEQYF; CDR3 DNA: TGTGCCAGCAGCCAAGATTGGGTCCGGGGATCCTACGAGCAGTACTTC